The 9 T cell receptor beta chains in this list originate from one sample, sequenced in a study of T cells in Graves' hyperthyroidism and ophthalmopathy. TCR beta CDR3 region amplification was performed from RNA transcripts. RT-PCR in the first round (using the HTBI primer set) targeted the TCR CDR3. TCRdb recomputed calls from the multiplex PCR reads with MiXCR, one row per CDR3 protein. The repertoire includes 500,000 to 650,000 distinct CDR3 sequences, about 14% of them detected once, and approximately 12% sits in the top ten. The sample taken for sequencing was blood. The receptor set was obtained from a woman between 45 and 65 years old with Graves' ophthalmopathy.

There are many counts of this clonotype. CDR3 DNA: TGCAGTGCTGAAACTAGCGGGAGGGCCCAAGAGACCCAGTACTTC. It codes for CSAETSGRAQETQYF. The gene calls are TRBV20-1 and TRBJ2-5, with 13 bases fitting TRBD2. CDR1 is DFQATT and CDR2 is SNEGSKA in the germline V gene (reference sequence). This CDR3 is built from 15 residues. After removal of 5 bases from V and 1 base from J, the junction contained 4 bases not matched to a gene.

The sample holds many counts of this clonotype. The V gene is TRBV18, the J gene TRBJ1-1; 7 bases map to TRBD1. The CDR3 contains 14 residues. J lost 0 bases, V lost 4 bases, and 2 bases had no gene match. Germline CDR1 and CDR2: KGHSH and LQKENI. The CDR3 sequence: CASSRGQMNTEAFF. The CDR3 DNA is TGTGCCAGCTCACGGGGACAGATGAACACTGAAGCTTTCTTT.

There are many counts of this clonotype. This rearrangement joins TRBV11-2 to TRBJ1-1; D is undetermined. There are 15 residues in the CDR3. Germline V gene data show CDR1 as SGHAT and CDR2 as FQNNGV. Between the trimmed V and J ends, which lost 5 bases and 2 bases, there was a span of 15 bases. The CDR3 DNA reads as TGTGCCAGCAGCAATAGGCTCGGGATAAACACTGAAGCTTTCTTT. Protein: CASSNRLGINTEAFF.

The table lists this clonotype with many counts. The gene calls are TRBV11-2 and TRBJ2-1, with 7 bases fitting TRBD2. J was trimmed by 0 bases and V by 5 bases; bases with no gene match: 13. The CDR3 spans 18 residues. Germline CDR1 is SGHAT and CDR2 is FQNNGV. The chain's CDR3 is CASSRHSSGLSSYNEQFF. The CDR3 DNA reads as TGTGCCAGCAGCCGACATTCTAGCGGTTTAAGCTCCTACAATGAGCAGTTCTTC. Full variable domain (missing parts from reference TRBV11-2 and TRBJ2-1): EAGVAQSPRYKIIEKRQSVAFWCNPISGHATLYWYQQILGQGPKLLIQFQNNGVVDDSQLPKDRFSAERLKGVDSTLKIQPAKLEDSAVYLCASSRHSSGLSSYNEQFFGPGTRLTVL.

The gene calls are TRBV6-4 and TRBJ2-5; 11 bases map to TRBD1. Trimming at V came to 3 bases and at J to 5 bases, leaving 8 bases not matched to a gene. The CDR3 totals 16 residues. Germline values: CDR1 MRHNA, CDR2 SNTAGT. The CDR3 spells CASSDPKDRGLETQYF. The CDR3 nucleotides read TGTGCCAGCAGTGATCCAAAGGACAGGGGGCTGGAGACCCAGTACTTC.

Only a few counts were recorded for this clonotype. CDR3 coding DNA: TGTGCCACCAGTGATTTAACGGGCAGGTACAATGAGCAGTTCTTC. Amino acid sequence: CATSDLTGRYNEQFF. The chain carries TRBV24-1 and TRBJ2-1; D is undetermined. Germline V gene sequence: CDR1 KGHDR, CDR2 SFDVKD. Trimming took off 1 base at V and 4 bases at J, with 10 bases between the two ends. CDR3 length: 15 amino acids.

The chain employs TRBV12-3 or TRBV12-4 and TRBJ2-7; D possibly corresponds to TRBD2 (5 bases). CDR3 length: 15 residues. The V gene lost 4 bases and the J gene lost 0 bases, with 13 bases spanning the gap. CDR3 nucleotide sequence: TGTGCCAGCAGTTATTTAGCTAGCATCTCCTACGAGCAGTACTTC. Translated, it gives CASSYLASISYEQYF.

Only a few counts were recorded for this clonotype. V and J are TRBV6-2 or TRBV6-3 and TRBJ2-1; 8 bases are a match to TRBD2. The CDR3 has 15 amino acids. V was clipped by 2 bases and J by 6 bases; unmatched bases: 6. Germline values: CDR1 MNHEY, CDR2 SVGEGT. The CDR3 DNA is TGTGCCAGCAGTTACCAGAGGACTAGCTCCAATGAGCAGTTCTTC. Translated: CASSYQRTSSNEQFF.

As to this clonotype: The conserved phenylalanine or tryptophan normally closing the CDR3 is absent here, so this likely arose from a read error. The genes are TRBV18 and TRBJ2-1; TRBD1 aligns across 9 bases. V gave up 6 bases and J gave up 4 bases; unmatched junction bases: 7. Per the germline V gene, CDR1 is KGHSH and CDR2 is LQKENI. The CDR3 covers 15 residues. CDR3 coding DNA: TGTGCCAGCTCGGTCGGGACAGGGAATTACAATGAGCAGTTCTCC. Its protein is CASSVGTGNYNEQFS.